Listed below are T cell receptor beta chains from one sample, sequenced in a study of shared clonotypes between healthy human individuals. The method was immunoSEQ multiplex PCR; TCRdb's version includes in-frame clones alone and lacks a portion of them. This repertoire shows fewer than 350,000 clones, more than 75% found once; its top ten account for about 16%. Input material: memory CD8+ T cells sorted from blood. The receptor set was obtained from a man younger than 35 in good health. Both conserved end residues are part of each CDR3. A D gene is named only where the DNA matches it firmly. Size is stated for part of the rows, as once, few or many counts, or as a class when the clone is expanded.

clone size	D gene	V gene	J gene	CDR3 DNA	CDR3 protein
once	NA	TRBV11-2	TRBJ2-1	TGTGCCAGCAGCGGTCTCGAGGGGCTATACAATGAGCAGTTCTTC	CASSGLEGLYNEQFF
NA	NA	TRBV5-1	TRBJ1-2	TGCGCCAGTAATTCCGGGACCTCATATGGCTACACCTTC	CASNSGTSYGYTF
NA	NA	TRBV25-1	TRBJ2-7	TGTGCCAGCAGTGAAGGGTCCCTTGACGAGCAGTACTTC	CASSEGSLDEQYF
once	TRBD1	TRBV13	TRBJ2-2	TGTGCCAGCAGTTCCACAGGGGAAGCGAACACCGGGGAGCTGTTTTTT	CASSSTGEANTGELFF
NA	NA	TRBV11-2	TRBJ2-1	TGTGCCAGCAGCCAATTTACAGGATACTACAATGAGCAGTTCTTC	CASSQFTGYYNEQFF
NA	TRBD2	TRBV10-1	TRBJ2-3	TGCGCCAGCACAAAGACTAGCGGGGGGCCTCTAAGCACAGATACGCAGTATTTT	CASTKTSGGPLSTDTQYF
NA	NA	TRBV30	TRBJ1-1	TGTGCCTGGACCGGGGGTTCCTCAGGAACTGAAGCTTTCTTT	CAWTGGSSGTEAFF
NA	TRBD1	TRBV9	TRBJ2-7	TGTGCCAGCAGCGTAGGGACAGGGAAATACGAGCAGTACTTC	CASSVGTGKYEQYF
NA	NA	TRBV27	TRBJ2-5	TGTGCCAGCAGTTTGGGTAGGGAGTTACACTTC	CASSLGRELHF
NA	TRBD1	TRBV4-3	TRBJ2-1	TGCGCCAGCAGCCAAGATTGGACAGGGGGACTATACGATGAGCAGTTCTTC	CASSQDWTGGLYDEQFF